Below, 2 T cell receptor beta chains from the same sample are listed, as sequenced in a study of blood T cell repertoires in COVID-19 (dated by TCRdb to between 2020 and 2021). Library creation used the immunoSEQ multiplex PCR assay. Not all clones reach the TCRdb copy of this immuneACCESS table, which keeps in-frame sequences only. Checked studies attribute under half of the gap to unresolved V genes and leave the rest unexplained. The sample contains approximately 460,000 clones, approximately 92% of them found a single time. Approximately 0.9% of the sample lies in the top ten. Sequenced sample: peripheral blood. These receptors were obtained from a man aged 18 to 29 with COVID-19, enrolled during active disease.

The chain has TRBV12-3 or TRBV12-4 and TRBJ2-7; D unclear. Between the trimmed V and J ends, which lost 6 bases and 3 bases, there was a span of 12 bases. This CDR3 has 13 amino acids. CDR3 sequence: CASSPVERYEQYF. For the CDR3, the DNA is TGTGCCAGCAGCCCTGTGGAGCGCTACGAGCAGTACTTC.

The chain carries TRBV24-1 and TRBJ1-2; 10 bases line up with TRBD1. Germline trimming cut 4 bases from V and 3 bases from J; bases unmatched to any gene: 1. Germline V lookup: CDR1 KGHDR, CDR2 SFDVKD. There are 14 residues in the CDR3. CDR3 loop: CATSETGGDYGYTF. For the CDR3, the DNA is TGTGCCACCAGTGAGACAGGGGGCGACTATGGCTACACCTTC.